Following are 2 T cell receptor beta chains from one sample sequenced in a study of T cell responses to AZD1222 COVID-19 vaccine. Libraries were prepared by immunoSEQ multiplex PCR; TCRdb keeps only in-frame clonotypes and omits some of them. The profile shows some 200,000 clones, more than 90% of them singletons. Sample: peripheral blood, taken 28 days after the second dose of the MenACWY control vaccine. The receptor source for this set is an adult who received the MenACWY meningococcal vaccine as a control.

This chain uses TRBV27 with TRBJ1-2; D might be TRBD1 (6 bases). Trimming cost V 5 bases and J 3 bases, with 10 bases left between them. This CDR3 contains 13 residues. CDR1 is MNHEY, CDR2 SMNVEV, per germline (reference sequence). This CDR3 reads CASSPGQHYGYTF. Written as DNA, the CDR3 is TGTGCCAGCAGTCCCGGACAGCACTATGGCTACACCTTC.

V is TRBV7-8 and J is TRBJ1-5; tentative D call: TRBD1 (5 bases). There are 15 residues in the CDR3. Germline assignment: CDR1 SGHVS and CDR2 FQNEAQ. V lost 5 bases and J 0 bases, leaving 11 bases between the germline ends. The CDR3 region has the DNA TGTGCCAGCAGCCAAACAGGTTATAGCAATCAGCCCCAGCATTTT. This gives the protein CASSQTGYSNQPQHF.